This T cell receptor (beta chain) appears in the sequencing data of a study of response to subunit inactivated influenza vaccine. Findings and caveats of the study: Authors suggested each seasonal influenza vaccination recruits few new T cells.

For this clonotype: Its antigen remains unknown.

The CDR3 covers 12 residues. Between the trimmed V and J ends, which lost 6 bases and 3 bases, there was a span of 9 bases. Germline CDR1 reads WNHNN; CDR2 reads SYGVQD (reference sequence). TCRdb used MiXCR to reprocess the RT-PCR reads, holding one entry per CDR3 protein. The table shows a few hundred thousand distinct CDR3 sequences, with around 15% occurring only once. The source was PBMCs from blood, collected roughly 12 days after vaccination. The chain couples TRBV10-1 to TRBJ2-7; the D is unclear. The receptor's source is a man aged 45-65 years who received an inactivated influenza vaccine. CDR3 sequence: CASSVDVYEQYF. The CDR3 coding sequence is TGCGCCAGCAGCGTAGACGTCTACGAGCAGTACTTC.